This T cell receptor beta chain was sequenced in a study of blood T cells in healthy people across ages. In the study overall: Per two T cells, about one barcoded beta molecule was captured through template switching.

Germline CDR1 reads SGHVS; CDR2 reads FQNEAQ. This CDR3 spans 16 amino acids. With 2 bases removed from V and 5 bases from J, the gap between germline ends came to 18 bases. Using a J-beta primer mix together with a sample-barcoded 5' primer, a second PCR was run for roughly 6 to 12 cycles. In TCRdb, the 5' RACE reads were re-called with MiXCR into one record per CDR3 protein. Among 700,000 to 850,000 distinct CDR3 sequences listed, 35% to 40% were seen once. Caucasian, healthy and from Russia, the donors were aged between 6 and 90. This clonotype appeared a few times. Sequencing input: blood. V usage is TRBV7-8 and J usage is TRBJ1-2, with D possibly TRBD1 on 5 matching bases. This sequence originates from a man between 18 and 29 years old in good health. CDR3 sequence (DNA): TGTGCCAGCAGCTTAAGGCGTGGGGGGTCGTGGTATGGCTACACCTTC. It codes for CASSLRRGGSWYGYTF. The full variable domain, completed using reference TRBV7-8 and TRBJ1-2, is GAGVSQSPRYKVAKRGQDVALRCDPISGHVSLFWYQQALGQGPEFLTYFQNEAQLDKSGLPSDRFFAERPEGSVSTLKIQRTQQEDSAVYLCASSLRRGGSWYGYTFGSGTRLTVV.